Sequencing of this T cell receptor (beta chain) was carried out in a study of blood T cell repertoires in COVID-19. In the study overall: Italy, Spain and the United States were the sources of the convalescent and acute COVID-19 samples. PBMCs, B-cell-depleted T cells, or T cells provided the cDNA or gDNA that made up the material.

Original processing methods: Amplifying reference gene primers gave estimates of nucleated cell counts. Data came from immunoSEQ multiplex PCR; TCRdb stores just in-frame clones and leaves some out. V and J calls and clone size are as listed in that table; D and trimming were resolved from the DNA. The table has roughly 190,000 clones, 85% to 95% seen once. CDR3 length: 13 residues. Trimming cost V 7 bases and J 4 bases; bases outside gene matches: 5. In germline, CDR1 is MGHRA, CDR2 YSYEKL. Seattle patients were enrolled during active infection and followed longitudinally. What was sequenced was peripheral blood. The chain joins TRBV4-1 to TRBJ2-3; 7 nucleotides align to TRBD2. This sequence originates from a man aged 25-45 years with COVID-19, enrolled during active disease. Here the CDR3 reads CASTGGRSDTQYF. CDR3 sequence (DNA): TGCGCCAGCACCGGGGGGAGGTCAGATACGCAGTATTTT.